The 12 T cell receptor beta chains below all came from one sample that was sequenced in a study of blood T cell dynamics during melanoma immunotherapy. Repertoires were generated with immunoSEQ multiplex PCR, while TCRdb's copy carries only in-frame clones and drops some. The sample lists 25,000 to 35,000 clones, 65% to 85% occurring once. Stated time point: week 3, after first cycle of checkpoint inhibitor. The source material was blood, sampled from a patient treated with checkpoint blockade. Receptor source: a human donor with melanoma.

J is TRBJ2-3 and V is TRBV7-8, with D possibly matching TRBD1 (6 bases). The CDR3 length is 14 residues. Between the trimmed V and J ends, which lost 1 base and 2 bases, there was a span of 7 bases. In germline, CDR1 is SGHVS, CDR2 FQNEAQ. This CDR3 reads CASSLGGPTDTQYF. The CDR3 nucleotides read TGTGCCAGCAGCTTAGGGGGGCCCACAGATACGCAGTATTTT.

The J gene is TRBJ2-7, the V gene TRBV5-6; 7 bases agree with TRBD2. Germline assignment: CDR1 SGHDT and CDR2 YYEEEE. With 1 base clipped from V and 2 bases from J, the junction kept 9 bases outside the gene matches. The CDR3 has 16 residues. For the CDR3, the DNA is TGTGCCAGCAGCTTGAAGGATCGGGCGGGGGCCTACGAGCAGTACTTC. Its translation: CASSLKDRAGAYEQYF.

The chain links TRBV19 to TRBJ1-5; D is unclear. The CDR3 has 18 amino acids. V was shortened by 4 bases and J by 6 bases, with 25 bases between the two germline ends. Germline V gene lookup returns CDR1 LNHDA and CDR2 SQIVND (reference sequence). CDR3 DNA: TGTGCCAGTAGTACCCTTCCCAAGGCCCTCAGAGTGAGTCAGCCCCAGCATTTT. This translates into CASSTLPKALRVSQPQHF.

This chain links TRBV28 with TRBJ1-5, with D tentatively TRBD1 (5 bases). The CDR3 consists of 16 residues. CDR1 is MDHEN, CDR2 SYDVKM, per germline. The V end lost 4 bases, the J end lost 3 bases, and 16 bases lay between the germline ends. CDR3 DNA: TGTGCCAGCAGTTCCGGGGCCGGTTGGAACAATCAGCCCCAGCATTTT. This codes for CASSSGAGWNNQPQHF. Together with reference TRBV28 and TRBJ1-5, the CDR3 gives the full variable domain: DVKVTQSSRYLVKRTGEKVFLECVQDMDHENMFWYRQDPGLGLRLIYFSYDVKMKEKGDIPEGYSVSREKKERFSLILESASTNQTSMYLCASSSGAGWNNQPQHFGDGTRLSIL.

The V and J genes are TRBV2 and TRBJ2-7, with no clear D. The CDR3 loop spans 13 amino acids. Germline values: CDR1 SNHLY, CDR2 FYNNEI. V lost 8 bases and J lost 1, with 12 bases in between. The CDR3 DNA is TGTGCCAGCCTCTCTCTTGGGTCCTACGAGCAGTACTTC. Its translation: CASLSLGSYEQYF.

This clone was recorded a few times. The gene calls are TRBV7-9 and TRBJ2-7; D unresolved. This CDR3 has 13 amino acids. The V end lost 5 bases, the J end lost 5 bases, and 13 bases lay between the germline ends. CDR1 is SEHNR, CDR2 FQNEAQ, per germline (reference sequence). In DNA form, the CDR3 reads TGTGCCAGCAGCGACCCCCCGGCAGACGAGCAGTACTTC. This sequence encodes CASSDPPADEQYF.

The chain combines TRBV29-1 with TRBJ1-3, with 7 bases fitting TRBD1. The CDR3 totals 15 residues. Germline V lookup: CDR1 SQVTM, CDR2 ANQGSEA. Trimming at V came to 6 bases and at J to 2 bases, leaving 10 bases not matched to a gene. Here the CDR3 reads CSVGMGQNPGNTIYF. The CDR3 DNA sequence: TGCAGCGTAGGTATGGGACAGAATCCTGGAAACACCATATATTTT.

The V call is TRBV27, the J call TRBJ2-1, with TRBD2 identical over 9 bases. Germline V gene data show CDR1 as MNHEY and CDR2 as SMNVEV (reference sequence). The V segment lost 6 bases and the J segment 6 bases; nucleotides outside the gene matches: 3. The CDR3 contains 13 residues. Here the CDR3 reads CASRLAGSNEQFF. The CDR3 coding sequence is TGTGCCAGCAGGCTAGCGGGGAGCAATGAGCAGTTCTTC.

The gene calls are TRBV9 and TRBJ1-5, with D uncertain. Germline CDR1 and CDR2: SGDLS and YYNGEE. Trimming shortened V by 0 bases and J by 0 bases, and 4 bases separated the two germline ends. The CDR3 consists of 14 residues. The CDR3 bases are TGTGCCAGCAGCGTAGACGCTAGCAATCAGCCCCAGCATTTT. Translated: CASSVDASNQPQHF.

CDR3 bases: TGTGCCAGCAGTTTATCGGGGACGCCTAACTATGGCTACACCTTC. It encodes CASSLSGTPNYGYTF. The chain has TRBV28 and TRBJ1-2; perhaps TRBD1 as D (5 bases). Germline CDR1 MDHEN, CDR2 SYDVKM. Trimming shortened V by 1 base and J by 0 bases, and 9 bases separated the two germline ends. The CDR3 covers 15 residues.

This chain uses TRBV10-3 with TRBJ2-2; 9 nucleotides agree with TRBD1. The V segment lost 7 bases and the J segment 6 bases; nucleotides outside the gene matches: 12. This CDR3 has 16 amino acids. Germline V gives CDR1 ENHRY, CDR2 SYGVKD. The CDR3 sequence: CAITPGQGNFAGELFF. For the CDR3, the DNA is TGTGCCATCACCCCCGGACAGGGGAATTTCGCCGGGGAGCTGTTTTTT.

The chain has TRBV7-3 and TRBJ2-5; 9 nucleotides agree with TRBD1. This CDR3 spans 16 amino acids. Germline V CDR1 and CDR2: SGHTA, FQGTGA. V shed 5 bases and J 2 bases; nucleotides not matched to a gene: 9. CDR3: CASSPQGQGPQETQYF. DNA of the CDR3: TGTGCCAGCAGCCCCCAGGGACAGGGCCCACAAGAGACCCAGTACTTC.